The clone carrying this TCR beta chain was seen a handful of times. Its antigen remains unknown. Primed by a sample-barcoded 5' primer and a J-beta primer mix, a second PCR proceeded for roughly 7 to 12 cycles. Tagging of each cDNA molecule was performed by a template-switch adaptor with 12 random nucleotides. Each CDR3 protein is one row after TCRdb ran MiXCR on the 5' RACE reads. The table shows under 850,000 distinct CDR3 sequences, with roughly 35% occurring only once. These data are taken from a study of blood T cells in healthy people across ages. V dropped 3 bases and J dropped 5 bases, with 10 bases sitting between them. The length of the CDR3 is 12 residues. Looked up from germline, CDR1 is DFQATT and CDR2 is SNEGSKA (reference sequence). Findings and caveats of the study: From one million sequenced T cells, diversity estimates were lower bounds.

The origin of this receptor is a man aged 18-30 years in good health. This chain uses TRBV20-1 with TRBJ1-1; D is ambiguous. The sequenced sample consisted of blood. The CDR3 loop reads CSASGVRTEAFF. The CDR3 coding sequence is TGCAGTGCTAGCGGGGTACGGACTGAAGCTTTCTTT.